The clone carrying this TCR beta chain has a count of ten or more. J gave up 2 bases and V 7 bases, and 4 bases lay outside the gene matches. This CDR3 comprises 13 residues. CDR1 and CDR2 (germline): WSHSY, SAAADI. The source of the sample is a study of molecular identifiers for immune sequencing clone quantification. TCRdb fed the PCR reads into MiXCR, producing one record per CDR3 protein. The sample records 15,000 to 25,000 distinct CDR3 sequences, roughly 20% being singletons. This chain joins TRBV10-2 and TRBJ2-7; 8 positions agree with TRBD2. The sequencing input was naive CD8+ T cells from blood, with Jurkat cell RNA spiked in. Noted subset: FACS-sorted CD8+CD4-CCR7+CD45RA+ naive T cells. This sequence originates from a human donor in good health. Some libraries in this study had Jurkat cell RNA spiked in. The CDR3 DNA reads TGCGCCAGCAAGTTAGCGGGGACCTACGAGCAGTACTTC. Protein: CASKLAGTYEQYF.